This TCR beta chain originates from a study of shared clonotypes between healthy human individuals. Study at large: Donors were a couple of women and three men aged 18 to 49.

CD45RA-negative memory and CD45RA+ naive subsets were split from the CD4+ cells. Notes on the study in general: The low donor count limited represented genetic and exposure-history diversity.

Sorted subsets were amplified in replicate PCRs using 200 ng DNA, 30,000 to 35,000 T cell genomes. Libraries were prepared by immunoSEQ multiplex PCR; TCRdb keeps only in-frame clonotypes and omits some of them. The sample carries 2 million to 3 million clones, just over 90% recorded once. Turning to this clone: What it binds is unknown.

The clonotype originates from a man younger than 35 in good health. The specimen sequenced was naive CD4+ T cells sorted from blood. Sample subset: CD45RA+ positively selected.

CDR3 DNA: TGTGCCAGCAGTATTTCATCCGGAGGTACGCAGTATTTT. This sequence encodes CASSISSGGTQYF. The chain couples TRBV27 to TRBJ2-3; perhaps TRBD2 as D (5 bases). The CDR3 loop spans 13 amino acids. Trimming left V 5 bases short and J 8 bases short, with 14 bases between. Germline lookup yields CDR1 MNHEY and CDR2 SMNVEV (reference sequence).